This TCR beta chain was recovered during a study of blood T cells in healthy people across ages. The germline CDR1 and CDR2 sequences are DFQATT and SNEGSKA (reference sequence). The junction had 7 bases not matched to a gene; V was cut back by 6 bases and J by 2 bases. The CDR3 extends over 14 amino acids. This clonotype occurred many times. A sample-barcoded 5' primer and a J-beta primer mix were used in a second PCR of about 6 to 11 cycles. TCRdb independently ran MiXCR on the 5' RACE reads; one entry per CDR3 protein. The sample includes about 1,800,000 distinct CDR3 sequences, roughly 27% of them seen just once.

Sequencing was carried out using blood. The receptor's source is a woman under 40 in good health. The genes are TRBV20-1 and TRBJ2-7; 10 nucleotides match TRBD2. The chain's CDR3 is CSANSGLATYEQYF. CDR3 coding DNA: TGCAGTGCCAACTCGGGACTAGCGACCTACGAGCAGTACTTC.